What follows are 3 T cell receptor beta chains derived from one specimen sequenced in a study of CD8+CD57+ T cells in acquired aplastic anemia. Patients selected for sequencing had displayed CD8+CD57+ cell expansion by flow cytometry. The template used for profiling TCR beta VDJ and CDR3 was genomic DNA. One entry per CDR3 protein, called by TCRdb with MiXCR from the reads. The sample consists of about 180,000 distinct CDR3 sequences, less than 50% of them appearing once. The sequenced sample was sorted CD4+, CD8+, or CD8+CD57+ T cells (not recorded which) from PBMCs. Source of these receptors: a human donor with aplastic anemia.

On this clonotype itself: An end of the junction does not agree with germline; a read error may underlie this. The V and J genes are TRBV10-3 and TRBJ1-1; 7 nucleotides align to TRBD1. The V gene's germline CDR1 is ENHRY and CDR2 SYGVKD. This CDR3 is 15 amino acids long. The CDR3 DNA sequence: TGTGTCATCAAAAGCCAAACAGGGGAAAGGGCTGAAGCTTTCTTT. Its protein is CVIKSQTGERAEAFF.

The J gene is TRBJ2-5, the V gene TRBV20-1, with TRBD1 identical over 8 bases. The CDR3 totals 13 residues. CDR1 is DFQATT, CDR2 SNEGSKA, per germline (reference sequence). Trimming took 8 bases from V and 5 from J; bases not matched to a gene: 10. DNA of the CDR3: TGCAGTACCATTCCAGGGGGCAGGGAGACCCAGTACTTC. The encoded protein is CSTIPGGRETQYF.

V gene TRBV20-1 combines with J gene TRBJ2-7, with 16 bases aligning to TRBD2. CDR3 size: 19 residues. Looked up from germline, CDR1 is DFQATT and CDR2 is SNEGSKA (reference sequence). V shed 3 bases and J 6 bases; nucleotides not matched to a gene: 17. The DNA of the CDR3 is TGCAGTGCTAGTGGTAACACAAGGGGGACTAGCGGGAGGGTAAGCGAGCAGTACTTC. It translates to CSASGNTRGTSGRVSEQYF.